These 22 T cell receptor beta chains came from one sample sequenced in a study of cytomegalovirus exposure and HLA in healthy donors. PCR primers comprised 60 Vbeta and 13 Jbeta primers. Method: immunoSEQ multiplex PCR; TCRdb's copy keeps in-frame clones and lacks some. The repertoire holds about 110,000 clones, approximately 79% seen once, with 5% to 7.5% in the top ten. Material: PBMCs. The receptors come from a man younger than 45 in good health and CMV-seropositive.

The chain carries TRBV29-1 and TRBJ2-3, with a tentative D call TRBD2 (5 bases). The CDR3 extends over 15 amino acids. CDR1 and CDR2 from the germline V gene are SQVTM and ANQGSEA. V lost 1 base to trimming and J lost 5 bases, with 16 bases between them. The CDR3 coding sequence is TGCAGCGTTGAAGGTGCGCTAGCAGGCGTAGATACGCAGTATTTT. This gives the protein CSVEGALAGVDTQYF.

The chain recombines TRBV9 with TRBJ2-7, with a weak D call TRBD2 (6 bases). V shed 4 bases and J shed 6 bases, with 14 bases lying between them. Looked up from germline, CDR1 is SGDLS and CDR2 is YYNGEE. The CDR3 has 13 amino acids. The CDR3 sequence: CASSTGLASEQYF. The DNA for the CDR3 is TGTGCCAGCAGCACGGGACTTGCCTCCGAGCAGTACTTC.

This sequence joins TRBV4-2 and TRBJ2-3, with D perhaps TRBD2 (6 bases). The V and J ends lost 3 bases and 5 bases respectively, with 21 bases between them. This CDR3 is built from 17 residues. CDR1 is LGHNA and CDR2 is YNFKEQ in the germline V gene. This CDR3 is CASSHERLVQGRDTQYF. CDR3 DNA: TGTGCCAGCAGCCACGAGCGACTAGTTCAAGGGAGAGATACGCAGTATTTT.

J is TRBJ2-7 and V is TRBV29-1; 11 bases align to TRBD1. V was pared by 7 bases and J by 6 bases, with 5 bases of the junction left unmatched. Germline loops: CDR1 SQVTM, CDR2 ANQGSEA. The CDR3 consists of 12 residues. CDR3 sequence reads: CSADGTGGEQYF. The CDR3 coding sequence is TGCAGCGCTGACGGGACAGGGGGCGAGCAGTACTTC.

V is TRBV5-1 and J is TRBJ1-2; TRBD1 matches 7 bases. The length of the CDR3 is 13 residues. The junction had 1 base not matched to a gene; V was cut back by 2 bases and J by 3 bases. From germline, CDR1 is SGHRS and CDR2 YFSETQ. The DNA for the CDR3 is TGCGCCAGCAGCTTCCAGGGGGACTATGGCTACACCTTC. It translates to CASSFQGDYGYTF. The full variable domain, completed using reference TRBV5-1 and TRBJ1-2, is KAGVTQTPRYLIKTRGQQVTLSCSPISGHRSVSWYQQTPGQGLQFLFEYFSETQRNKGNFPGRFSGRQFSNSRSEMNVSTLELGDSALYLCASSFQGDYGYTFGSGTRLTVV.

In the case of this clone: An end of the junction does not agree with germline; a read error may underlie this. The gene calls are TRBV19 and TRBJ2-7, with D possibly matching TRBD2 (5 bases). CDR3 size: 16 residues. CDR1 and CDR2 (germline): LNHDA, SQIVND (reference sequence). The CDR3 is CASSLDNAGRSYEQYF. The DNA for the CDR3 is TGTGCCAGTAGTTTAGACAACGCGGGCCGCTCCTACGAGCAGTACTTC.

V and J are TRBV29-1 and TRBJ2-1; 8 bases are a match to TRBD2. With V trimmed by 4 bases and J by 4 bases, 3 bases remained unmatched. CDR3 length equals 13 residues. In germline, CDR1 is SQVTM, CDR2 ANQGSEA. The CDR3 coding sequence is TGCAGCGTTGGCGCGGGGGGATACAATGAGCAGTTCTTC. Translated, it gives CSVGAGGYNEQFF.

This clone has a single count. The V and J genes are TRBV19 and TRBJ1-4, with D perhaps matching TRBD1 (6 bases). The germline V gene encodes CDR1 LNHDA and CDR2 SQIVND (reference sequence). V lost 6 bases and J 4 bases, leaving 15 bases between the germline ends. CDR3 length: 15 amino acids. In nucleotides, the CDR3 is TGTGCCAGTAGGGCTATCGGACAGATTAATGAAAAACTGTTTTTT. This codes for CASRAIGQINEKLFF. Filled out from reference TRBV19 and TRBJ1-4, the complete variable domain reads DGGITQSPKYLFRKEGQNVTLSCEQNLNHDAMYWYRQDPGQGLRLIYYSQIVNDFQKGDIAEGYSVSREKKESFPLTVTSAQKNPTAFYLCASRAIGQINEKLFFGSGTQLSVL.

J is TRBJ1-4 and V is TRBV9; D is uncertain. Looked up from germline, CDR1 is SGDLS and CDR2 is YYNGEE. V was shortened by 0 bases and J by 3 bases, with 6 bases between the two germline ends. This CDR3 has 14 amino acids. CDR3 nucleotide sequence: TGTGCCAGCAGCGTAGCGTCTGCTAATGAAAAACTGTTTTTT. Its translation: CASSVASANEKLFF.

This clone showed up just once. The rearrangement links TRBV11-3 to TRBJ1-1, with 7 bases fitting TRBD1. CDR3 size: 15 residues. CDR1 and CDR2 (germline): SGHNT, YENEEA. The V segment lost 5 bases and the J segment 1 base; nucleotides outside the gene matches: 7. DNA of the CDR3: TGTGCCAGCAGCCCCGCCAGACAGGGGAACACTGAAGCTTTCTTT. Its translation is CASSPARQGNTEAFF.

The V gene is TRBV18, the J gene TRBJ1-1; 11 bases are a match to TRBD1. From germline, CDR1 is KGHSH and CDR2 LQKENI. This CDR3 is 16 amino acids long. With V trimmed by 4 bases and J by 5 bases, 9 bases remained unmatched. The CDR3 protein is CASSLTRDRGNTEAFF. CDR3 DNA sequence: TGTGCCAGCTCACTTACCAGGGACAGGGGGAATACTGAAGCTTTCTTT.

This chain joins TRBV4-2 and TRBJ2-1; 10 bases are a match to TRBD1. The V segment lost 3 bases and the J segment 8 bases; nucleotides outside the gene matches: 13. Germline CDR1 and CDR2: LGHNA and YNFKEQ. This CDR3 spans 17 amino acids. In DNA, the CDR3 is TGTGCCAGCAGCCATCCGAACGGACAGGGGGGGTTCGATGAGCAGTTCTTC. The encoded protein is CASSHPNGQGGFDEQFF.

The V call is TRBV6-8, the J call TRBJ2-2; 9 bases are a match to TRBD2. Germline CDR1 reads MNHGY; CDR2 reads SAAAGT. Unmatched junction bases numbered 16, after V lost 4 bases and J lost 4 bases. The CDR3 covers 19 residues. In nucleotides, the CDR3 is TGTGCCAGCAGTTGGAGCACTAGCGGGTTACCCCCGAGCACCGGGGAGCTGTTTTTT. This encodes CASSWSTSGLPPSTGELFF.

V and J are TRBV19 and TRBJ1-1; D not certain. This CDR3 comprises 16 residues. The V end lost 0 bases, the J end lost 1 base, and 12 bases lay between the germline ends. CDR1 LNHDA and CDR2 SQIVND come from the germline V gene (reference sequence). In nucleotides, the CDR3 is TGTGCCAGTAGTATAGACGGGGTTTCCTGGAACACTGAAGCTTTCTTT. Translation: CASSIDGVSWNTEAFF.

This chain uses TRBV7-9 with TRBJ2-1, with 9 bases identical to TRBD1. The CDR3 sequence is 15 residues long. CDR1 is SEHNR and CDR2 is FQNEAQ in the germline V gene (reference sequence). The V gene end was trimmed by 4 bases and the J gene end by 5 bases; junction bases not matched to a gene: 6. The CDR3 reads CASSSPGQGHNEQFF. The CDR3 bases are TGTGCCAGCAGCTCACCGGGACAGGGTCACAATGAGCAGTTCTTC. The full variable domain, completed using reference TRBV7-9 and TRBJ2-1, is DTGVSQNPRHKITKRGQNVTFRCDPISEHNRLYWYRQTLGQGPEFLTYFQNEAQLEKSRLLSDRFSAERPKGSFSTLEIQRTEQGDSAMYLCASSSPGQGHNEQFFGPGTRLTVL.

The J gene is TRBJ1-1, the V gene TRBV27, with 9 bases aligning to TRBD1. Germline CDR1 and CDR2: MNHEY and SMNVEV (reference sequence). The CDR3 has 15 amino acids. The ends lost 2 bases at V and 4 bases at J; junction bases unmatched: 5. CDR3 DNA sequence: TGTGCCAGCAGTTTAATAGGGACAGGGATCACTGAAGCTTTCTTT. Protein sequence: CASSLIGTGITEAFF.

The chain uses TRBV21-1 and TRBJ2-7; TRBD2 is taken as the D call from the table, unchecked against the DNA. TRBV21-1 is marked as a pseudogene. The CDR3 extends over 17 amino acids. CDR3 DNA sequence: TGTGCCAGCCCCCGGACTAGCGGGGGCCCCAACTCCTACGAGCAGTACTTC. Translated, it gives CASPRTSGGPNSYEQYF.

V and J are TRBV6-6 and TRBJ1-6, with D possibly TRBD1 on 5 matching bases. Trimming pared 6 bases from V and 7 bases from J, leaving 13 bases between. From germline, CDR1 is MNHNY and CDR2 SVGAGI (reference sequence). The CDR3 is made up of 14 amino acids. Here the CDR3 reads CASSPFPGNSPLHF. The CDR3 DNA is TGTGCCAGCAGCCCTTTTCCAGGGAATTCACCCCTCCACTTT.

The chain uses TRBV18 and TRBJ1-3; D is unclear. The CDR3 runs 18 residues. The V end was cut by 4 bases, the J end by 1 base, with 20 bases between. CDR1 KGHSH and CDR2 LQKENI come from the germline V gene. The CDR3 DNA reads TGTGCCAGCTCACTTGCCGCGGGCAGGCTGGCTTCTGGAAACACCATATATTTT. It specifies CASSLAAGRLASGNTIYF.

This CDR3 reads CASRPGQGIQETQYF. DNA of the CDR3: TGTGCTAGCCGTCCCGGCCAGGGGATTCAAGAGACCCAGTACTTC. This chain connects TRBV12-5 to TRBJ2-5, with a weak D call TRBD1 (6 bases). Germline lookup yields CDR1 LGHNT and CDR2 FRNRAP. The CDR3 is 15 residues long. Deletions cut 9 bases from V and 2 bases from J, with 19 bases between. The complete variable domain, with remaining parts taken from reference TRBV12-5 and TRBJ2-5, reads DARVTQTPRHKVTEMGQEVTMRCQPILGHNTVFWYRQTMMQGLELLAYFRNRAPLDDSGMPKDRFSAEMPDATLATLKIQPSEPRDSAVYFCASRPGQGIQETQYFGPGTRLLVL.

The chain recombines TRBV13 with TRBJ2-5, with TRBD2 matching over 13 bases. Per the germline V gene, CDR1 is PRHDT and CDR2 is FYEKMQ (reference sequence). The V segment lost 5 bases and the J segment 2 bases; nucleotides outside the gene matches: 2. The CDR3 sequence is 15 residues long. The CDR3 is CASSLGLAGQETQYF. CDR3 DNA sequence: TGTGCCAGCAGCCTGGGACTAGCGGGACAAGAGACCCAGTACTTC.

This chain connects TRBV6-4 to TRBJ2-6; the D gene is possibly TRBD1 (6 bases). This CDR3 is built from 15 residues. Trimming pared 5 bases from V and 4 bases from J, leaving 12 bases between. CDR1 MRHNA and CDR2 SNTAGT come from the germline V gene. The CDR3 sequence: CASSYTGSGANVLTF. DNA for the CDR3: TGTGCCAGCAGTTATACAGGGAGCGGGGCCAACGTCCTGACTTTC.